Shown below are 12 T cell receptor beta chains from a single sample sequenced in a study of T-cell memory formation after mild COVID-19. TCRdb called the 5' RACE reads again in MiXCR, with one record for every CDR3 protein. The sample contains about 55,000 distinct CDR3 sequences, 25% to 35% of which appear only once. Source material: PBMCs or a T cell subset sorted from them (not recorded which). The source of these receptors is a man between 18 and 29 years old who had mild COVID-19 (a few samples of this study predate the infection). Cell type and time point are not known.

This sequence joins TRBV12-3 or TRBV12-4 and TRBJ2-2, with D possibly being TRBD2 (5 bases). The CDR3 is made up of 13 amino acids. V was trimmed by 5 bases and J by 7 bases, leaving 11 bases between them. The CDR3 sequence is CASSPEGYGELFF. CDR3 bases: TGTGCCAGCAGTCCTGAGGGTTACGGGGAGCTGTTTTTT.

At least ten counts were recorded for this clonotype. CDR3 sequence: CASHGQAYEQYF. The DNA of the CDR3 is TGCGCCAGCCACGGACAAGCCTACGAGCAGTACTTC. The chain uses TRBV5-1 and TRBJ2-7; tentatively, D is TRBD1 (5 bases). V lost 7 bases, J lost 2 bases, and 10 bases lay in between. CDR1 and CDR2 (germline): SGHRS, YFSETQ. The CDR3 spans 12 residues.

V usage is TRBV7-2 and J usage is TRBJ1-6; TRBD1 might be the D (6 bases). The CDR3 sequence is 15 residues long. CDR1 and CDR2 from the germline V gene are SGHTA and FQGNSA. Trimming cost V 4 bases and J 9 bases, with 16 bases left between them. The DNA for the CDR3 is TGTGCCAGCAGCTCCTCAGGGGAGTACGGTTCACCCCTCCACTTT. As protein: CASSSSGEYGSPLHF.

This clonotype turned up a few times. The rearrangement joins TRBV7-2 to TRBJ2-4; D ambiguous. The length of the CDR3 is 15 residues. Germline CDR1 reads SGHTA; CDR2 reads FQGNSA. V was clipped by 4 bases and J by 6 bases, with 16 bases between them. CDR3 in amino acids: CASSSGPIIPNIQYF. CDR3 coding DNA: TGTGCCAGCAGCTCAGGCCCAATTATTCCAAACATTCAGTACTTC.

The rearrangement uses TRBV6-5 and TRBJ1-5; D is ambiguous. The length of the CDR3 is 15 residues. Germline V CDR1 and CDR2: MNHEY, SVGAGI. V gave up 3 bases and J gave up 1 base, with 10 bases separating them. CDR3 nucleotide sequence: TGTGCCAGCAGTTATCTAAGGGAGAGCAATCAGCCCCAGCATTTT. Translated, it gives CASSYLRESNQPQHF.

This clonotype occurred a few times. This chain connects TRBV5-6 to TRBJ2-3; D is tentatively TRBD1 or TRBD2 (5 bases each). This CDR3 contains 14 residues. Germline CDR1 is SGHDT and CDR2 is YYEEEE. V was shortened by 3 bases and J by 0 bases, with 8 bases between the two germline ends. The CDR3 loop is CASSWGISTDTQYF. The CDR3 DNA sequence: TGTGCCAGCAGCTGGGGGATCAGCACAGATACGCAGTATTTT.

This clonotype was counted only a few times. The chain is built from TRBV4-3 and TRBJ2-1; 7 bases map to TRBD2. Germline CDR1 LGHNA, CDR2 YSLEER. V trimming: 4 bases; J trimming: 0 bases; junction bases outside the gene matches: 9. CDR3 length: 17 amino acids. The CDR3 nucleotides read TGCGCCAGCAGCCCAGGGACTACTAAGTTCTCCTACAATGAGCAGTTCTTC. It encodes CASSPGTTKFSYNEQFF.

The DNA for the CDR3 is TGCAGCGTTTTTACAGGTTTCGGGGAGCTGTTTTTT. Translation: CSVFTGFGELFF. The rearrangement uses TRBV29-1 and TRBJ2-2; TRBD1 might be the D (5 bases). Germline lookup yields CDR1 SQVTM and CDR2 ANQGSEA. The CDR3 consists of 12 residues. Between the trimmed V and J ends, which lost 5 bases and 7 bases, there was a span of 11 bases.

This clonotype was counted between two and nine times. The rearrangement links TRBV6-5 to TRBJ2-5, with a tentative D call TRBD1 (6 bases). Trimming cost V 5 bases and J 2 bases, with 15 bases left between them. CDR1 and CDR2 (germline): MNHEY, SVGAGI. This CDR3 has 15 residues. The CDR3: CASSPGVSGQETQYF. The CDR3 DNA is TGTGCCAGCAGTCCAGGGGTGTCGGGACAAGAGACCCAGTACTTC.

This clonotype appeared a few times. This chain uses TRBV6-6 with TRBJ2-3; D perhaps matches TRBD1 (6 bases). Per the germline V gene, CDR1 is MNHNY and CDR2 is SVGAGI (reference sequence). Trimming removed 5 bases from V and 3 bases from J, with 15 bases in between. The CDR3 runs to 15 residues. CDR3 in amino acids: CASSRSRGNTDTQYF. The CDR3 region has the DNA TGTGCCAGCAGTCGAAGCAGGGGAAATACAGATACGCAGTATTTT.

This sequence joins TRBV11-2 and TRBJ2-5; D might be TRBD1 (6 bases). Germline CDR1 and CDR2: SGHAT and FQNNGV. The V end lost 2 bases, the J end lost 5 bases, and 12 bases lay between the germline ends. The length of the CDR3 is 14 residues. CDR3 coding DNA: TGTGCCAGCAGCTTATTGGGGACACCTGAGACCCAGTACTTC. The encoded protein is CASSLLGTPETQYF.

This clonotype was observed a few times. The V and J genes are TRBV6-4 and TRBJ2-3, with a tentative D call TRBD2 (6 bases). V was shortened by 3 bases and J by 4 bases, with 14 bases between the two germline ends. The CDR3 sequence is 15 residues long. CDR1 MRHNA and CDR2 SNTAGT come from the germline V gene. CDR3 in amino acids: CASSESAGRPDTQYF. CDR3 coding DNA: TGTGCCAGCAGTGAATCAGCGGGTCGTCCAGATACGCAGTATTTT.